A selection of T cell receptor beta chains follows, all from one sample in a study of control samples from healthy donors and cancer patients. Sequencing used immunoSEQ multiplex PCR; TCRdb keeps in-frame clones, though not all of them. Of 150,000 to 200,000 clones in the sample, 90% were seen once. The sample comprised blood. These receptor sequences come from a woman aged 45 to 65 in good health. Both conserved end residues are part of each CDR3. Each record gives: V gene, J gene, clone size, D gene, CDR3 DNA, CDR3 protein. A D gene is named only where the DNA matches it firmly. Where a row states a size, it is once, few, many or the class of an expanded clone; other rows omit it.

v_gene: TRBV7-2; j_gene: TRBJ1-5; abundance: .; d_gene: .; CDR3nt: TGTGCCAGCAGCTTAGGATCGGCCGGTGGTCAGCCCCAGCATTTT; CDR3aa: CASSLGSAGGQPQHF
v_gene: TRBV5-1; j_gene: TRBJ1-2; abundance: .; d_gene: .; CDR3nt: TGCGCCAGCAGCTTGGCCGATTCTCCCCCGAGGGGCTACACCTTC; CDR3aa: CASSLADSPPRGYTF
v_gene: TRBV30; j_gene: TRBJ1-1; abundance: .; d_gene: .; CDR3nt: TGTGCCGGAGGGAGGGGTACTGAAGCTTTCTTT; CDR3aa: CAGGRGTEAFF
v_gene: TRBV5-4; j_gene: TRBJ2-3; abundance: .; d_gene: .; CDR3nt: TGTGCCAGCAGCTTGTCAGGGTTCGCAGATACGCAGTATTTT; CDR3aa: CASSLSGFADTQYF
v_gene: TRBV18; j_gene: TRBJ1-2; abundance: .; d_gene: .; CDR3nt: TGTGCCAGCTCACCGACTCGGGAGGGCTATGGCTACACCTTC; CDR3aa: CASSPTREGYGYTF
v_gene: TRBV5-5; j_gene: TRBJ2-2; abundance: .; d_gene: .; CDR3nt: TGTGCCAGCAGCCTCAATGGGGGCGCGAACACCGGGGAGCTGTTTTTT; CDR3aa: CASSLNGGANTGELFF
v_gene: TRBV29-1; j_gene: TRBJ2-5; abundance: once; d_gene: .; CDR3nt: TGCAGCGTTGAAGGGGGGCCGGAAGAGACCCAGTACTTC; CDR3aa: CSVEGGPEETQYF
v_gene: TRBV18; j_gene: TRBJ2-3; abundance: .; d_gene: TRBD2; CDR3nt: TGTGCCAGCTCACCACAAACTAGCGGAGAGGGAGGGCAGTATTTT; CDR3aa: CASSPQTSGEGGQYF
v_gene: TRBV4-3; j_gene: TRBJ1-4; abundance: .; d_gene: .; CDR3nt: TGCGCCAGCAGCCAGAATTATGCGTACCTTAATGAAAAACTGTTTTTT; CDR3aa: CASSQNYAYLNEKLFF
v_gene: TRBV10-3; j_gene: TRBJ1-1; abundance: .; d_gene: .; CDR3nt: TGTGCCATCAGTAGGGGGAACACTGAAGCTTTCTTT; CDR3aa: CAISRGNTEAFF
v_gene: TRBV4-3; j_gene: TRBJ2-2; abundance: .; d_gene: .; CDR3nt: TGCGCCAGCAGCCTCCCGGGCAGCGAGCTGTTTTTT; CDR3aa: CASSLPGSELFF
v_gene: TRBV19; j_gene: TRBJ2-2; abundance: .; d_gene: .; CDR3nt: TGTGCCAGTAGTATGCTGGGGATCGGGGAGCTGTTTTTT; CDR3aa: CASSMLGIGELFF
v_gene: TRBV19; j_gene: TRBJ1-4; abundance: .; d_gene: TRBD1; CDR3nt: TGTGCCAGTAGTATAAATTACAGGGGGGCGGTGGATGAAAAACTGTTTTTT; CDR3aa: CASSINYRGAVDEKLFF
v_gene: TRBV4-3; j_gene: TRBJ2-7; abundance: .; d_gene: TRBD1; CDR3nt: TGCGCCAGCAGCCAAGAGGGACAGGTTCTCTCCTACGAGCAGTACTTC; CDR3aa: CASSQEGQVLSYEQYF
v_gene: TRBV19; j_gene: TRBJ2-4; abundance: once; d_gene: TRBD1; CDR3nt: TGTGCCAGTAGTATAGGGGCAGGGACAGGTGGGAACATTCAGTACTTC; CDR3aa: CASSIGAGTGGNIQYF
v_gene: TRBV5-3; j_gene: TRBJ1-5; abundance: .; d_gene: .; CDR3nt: TGTGCCAGAAGCTTGAGCGGGCATTTT; CDR3aa: CARSLSGHF
v_gene: TRBV18; j_gene: TRBJ2-1; abundance: .; d_gene: TRBD1; CDR3nt: TGTGCCAGCTCAAGAGGACCGGGACAGAATCACAATGAGCAGTTCTTC; CDR3aa: CASSRGPGQNHNEQFF
v_gene: TRBV7-3; j_gene: TRBJ1-1; abundance: .; d_gene: TRBD1; CDR3nt: TGTGCCAGCAGCGTAAACCGGGACAGGAACACTGAAGCTTTCTTT; CDR3aa: CASSVNRDRNTEAFF
v_gene: TRBV2; j_gene: TRBJ2-1; abundance: .; d_gene: TRBD1; CDR3nt: TGTGCCAGCAGTGGGGACAGGGGTAGTGAGCAGTTCTTC; CDR3aa: CASSGDRGSEQFF
v_gene: TRBV2; j_gene: TRBJ1-5; abundance: .; d_gene: .; CDR3nt: TGTGCCAGCCTAAAGAGGGCGCGGAATCAGCCCCAGCATTTT; CDR3aa: CASLKRARNQPQHF
v_gene: TRBV5-1; j_gene: TRBJ2-5; abundance: .; d_gene: .; CDR3nt: TGCGCCAGCAGCCGCACTAGAGGAGAGACCCAGTACTTC; CDR3aa: CASSRTRGETQYF
v_gene: TRBV7-2; j_gene: TRBJ1-6; abundance: .; d_gene: TRBD1; CDR3nt: TGTGCCAGCAGCGCACCGGGGGGGACAGGGGGTTCACCCCTCCACTTT; CDR3aa: CASSAPGGTGGSPLHF
v_gene: TRBV9; j_gene: TRBJ2-1; abundance: .; d_gene: .; CDR3nt: TGTGCCAGCAGCCGCCGGGACCGATCCTACAATGAGCAGTTCTTC; CDR3aa: CASSRRDRSYNEQFF
v_gene: TRBV7-2; j_gene: TRBJ1-3; abundance: .; d_gene: .; CDR3nt: TGTGCCAGCAGCGACCAGACGGGTCCCTCTGGAAACACCATATATTTT; CDR3aa: CASSDQTGPSGNTIYF
v_gene: TRBV7-2; j_gene: TRBJ2-1; abundance: .; d_gene: TRBD2; CDR3nt: TGTGCCAGCAGCTGGGGCGGGGGGGGCAATGAGCAGTTCTTC; CDR3aa: CASSWGGGGNEQFF
v_gene: TRBV4-3; j_gene: TRBJ1-1; abundance: .; d_gene: .; CDR3nt: TGCGCCAGCAGCCACGTACAGAACACTGAAGCTTTCTTT; CDR3aa: CASSHVQNTEAFF
v_gene: TRBV7-2; j_gene: TRBJ2-7; abundance: .; d_gene: .; CDR3nt: TGTGCCAGCAGCCCGGACATCCTAGCGTTGAACGAGCAGTACTTC; CDR3aa: CASSPDILALNEQYF
v_gene: TRBV6-5; j_gene: TRBJ1-1; abundance: .; d_gene: .; CDR3nt: TGTGCCAGCAGCGTTCAGGAAACTGAAGCTTTCTTT; CDR3aa: CASSVQETEAFF
v_gene: TRBV7-2; j_gene: TRBJ1-1; abundance: .; d_gene: .; CDR3nt: TGTGCCAGCAGCTTAGCGGTAGCCACCAGGAACACTGAAGCTTTCTTT; CDR3aa: CASSLAVATRNTEAFF
v_gene: TRBV19; j_gene: TRBJ2-1; abundance: .; d_gene: .; CDR3nt: TGTGCCAGTAGTATCCCAGCGGTGAGAATGAATGAGCAGTTCTTC; CDR3aa: CASSIPAVRMNEQFF
v_gene: TRBV12-3/TRBV12-4; j_gene: TRBJ2-7; abundance: few; d_gene: .; CDR3nt: TGTGCCAGCAGTAAGACAGGAGCCTACGAGCAGTACTTC; CDR3aa: CASSKTGAYEQYF
v_gene: TRBV24-1; j_gene: TRBJ2-3; abundance: .; d_gene: .; CDR3nt: TGTGCCACCAGTGATTTTGCAGACTCAGATACGCAGTATTTT; CDR3aa: CATSDFADSDTQYF
v_gene: TRBV9; j_gene: TRBJ2-7; abundance: .; d_gene: .; CDR3nt: TGTGCCAGCAGCGTAGATAGCGCCTACGAGCAGTACTTC; CDR3aa: CASSVDSAYEQYF
v_gene: TRBV5-1; j_gene: TRBJ2-5; abundance: .; d_gene: .; CDR3nt: TGCGCCAGCAGCCGTCCCGGAGAGGGTACCCAAGAGACCCAGTACTTC; CDR3aa: CASSRPGEGTQETQYF
v_gene: TRBV14; j_gene: TRBJ1-1; abundance: .; d_gene: .; CDR3nt: TGTGCCAGCAGCCAACTTGTACGGAACACTGAAGCTTTCTTT; CDR3aa: CASSQLVRNTEAFF
v_gene: TRBV18; j_gene: TRBJ2-1; abundance: once; d_gene: TRBD1; CDR3nt: TGTGCCAGCTCATCGGACAGGATGCAGTTCTTC; CDR3aa: CASSSDRMQFF
v_gene: TRBV4-3; j_gene: TRBJ2-7; abundance: .; d_gene: .; CDR3nt: TGCGCCAGCAGCCAAGATGTCCCGGGGTGGGGGTTCGAGCAGTACTTC; CDR3aa: CASSQDVPGWGFEQYF
v_gene: TRBV7-9; j_gene: TRBJ2-7; abundance: .; d_gene: TRBD1; CDR3nt: TGTGCCAGCAGCCTCTATTCACAGGGGCCTCGCGAGCAGTACTTC; CDR3aa: CASSLYSQGPREQYF
v_gene: TRBV7-2; j_gene: TRBJ2-1; abundance: .; d_gene: TRBD1; CDR3nt: TGTGCCAGCAGCTCCCGGGGACAGGGAAGAGAGCAGTTCTTC; CDR3aa: CASSSRGQGREQFF
v_gene: TRBV19; j_gene: TRBJ1-2; abundance: few; d_gene: TRBD1; CDR3nt: TGTGCCAGTAGTTTCCGCGGACAGGGGGCGCAGGGCTACACCTTC; CDR3aa: CASSFRGQGAQGYTF